Listed below are T cell receptor beta chains from one sample, sequenced in a study of early T cells in non-severe SARS-CoV-2 infection. TCRdb re-derived calls from the 5' RACE reads in MiXCR, one entry per CDR3 protein. The table records tens of thousands of distinct CDR3 sequences, around 4% of them present only once. Material for sequencing was whole blood. These receptors came from an adult who was a healthcare worker with PCR-confirmed SARS-CoV-2 infection or an uninfected control (not recorded which). CDR3s include the opening cysteine and the closing phenylalanine or tryptophan. The D gene is left open where the match is weak. Expanded clones get a size class; other rows say once, few or many, or leave the size out.

clone_size	d_call	v_call	j_call	cdr3_nt	cdr3_aa
many	NA	TRBV7-3	TRBJ2-3	TGTGCCAGCAGCTTAACCAGTGGAGGGTCGGGAGGCACAGATACGCAGTATTTT	CASSLTSGGSGGTDTQYF
many	TRBD1	TRBV5-1	TRBJ2-3	TGCGCCAGCAGCTCAGGGACAGCGAACACAGATACGCAGTATTTT	CASSSGTANTDTQYF
few	TRBD1	TRBV18	TRBJ1-5	TGTGCCAGCTCACAGGGACAGGGCACCAATCAGCCCCAGCATTTT	CASSQGQGTNQPQHF
many	TRBD2	TRBV28	TRBJ2-3	TGTGCTCATACAGGGCTACTAGCGGGGGGCCACACAGATACGCAGTATTTT	CAHTGLLAGGHTDTQYF
many	TRBD1	TRBV27	TRBJ1-1	TGTGCCAGCACATCTCGGACAGGGTCCCCCTCTGAAGCTTTCTTT	CASTSRTGSPSEAFF
few	TRBD1	TRBV6-2/TRBV6-3	TRBJ2-7	TGTGCCAGCACCCACAGACAGGGGTCTTTGGAACAGTACTTC	CASTHRQGSLEQYF
many	NA	TRBV19	TRBJ2-7	TGTGCCAGTAGTATAGCGTTTCGACCCTACGAGCAGTACTTC	CASSIAFRPYEQYF
few	NA	TRBV6-2/TRBV6-3	TRBJ2-1	TGTGCCAGCAGTTACGTAGCTGATCATGAGCAGTTCTTC	CASSYVADHEQFF
many	NA	TRBV19	TRBJ2-1	TGTGCCAGTAGTTGGGACAGCGGGATTTACAATGAGCAGTTCTTC	CASSWDSGIYNEQFF
many	TRBD2	TRBV2	TRBJ2-5	TGTGCCAGCACCGGGACTAGCGGTCAAGAGACCCAGTACTTC	CASTGTSGQETQYF
NA	NA	TRBV19	TRBJ2-2	TGTGCCAGTAGTATCAGGACACAAAACACCGGGGAGCTGTTTTTT	CASSIRTQNTGELFF
few	NA	TRBV28	TRBJ2-7	TGTGCCAGCAGTTTGGCGGGGGACAACTCCTACGAGCAGTACTTC	CASSLAGDNSYEQYF
many	NA	TRBV3-1	TRBJ2-1	TGTGCCAGCAGTCGACAGTCCTATGGGGCCTCCTTTTACAATGAGCAGTTCTTC	CASSRQSYGASFYNEQFF
many	NA	TRBV5-1	TRBJ1-2	TGCGCCAGCAAGAGAGGGGGGGACTATGGCTACACCTTC	CASKRGGDYGYTF
many	NA	TRBV7-2	TRBJ2-1	TGTGCCAGCAGCTTAGACTCCTACAATGAGCAGTTCTTC	CASSLDSYNEQFF
many	TRBD1	TRBV28	TRBJ2-7	TGTGCCACCACTTCCACCGGGACAGGGTGGTACGAGCAGTACTTC	CATTSTGTGWYEQYF
many	TRBD1	TRBV2	TRBJ1-4	TGTGCCAGCAGTCTACAGGGGGCGGGTGAAAAACTGTTTTTT	CASSLQGAGEKLFF
medium-sized	NA	TRBV20-1	TRBJ2-7	TGCAGTGCTGACCGGGACACATCCTACGAGCAGTACTTC	CSADRDTSYEQYF